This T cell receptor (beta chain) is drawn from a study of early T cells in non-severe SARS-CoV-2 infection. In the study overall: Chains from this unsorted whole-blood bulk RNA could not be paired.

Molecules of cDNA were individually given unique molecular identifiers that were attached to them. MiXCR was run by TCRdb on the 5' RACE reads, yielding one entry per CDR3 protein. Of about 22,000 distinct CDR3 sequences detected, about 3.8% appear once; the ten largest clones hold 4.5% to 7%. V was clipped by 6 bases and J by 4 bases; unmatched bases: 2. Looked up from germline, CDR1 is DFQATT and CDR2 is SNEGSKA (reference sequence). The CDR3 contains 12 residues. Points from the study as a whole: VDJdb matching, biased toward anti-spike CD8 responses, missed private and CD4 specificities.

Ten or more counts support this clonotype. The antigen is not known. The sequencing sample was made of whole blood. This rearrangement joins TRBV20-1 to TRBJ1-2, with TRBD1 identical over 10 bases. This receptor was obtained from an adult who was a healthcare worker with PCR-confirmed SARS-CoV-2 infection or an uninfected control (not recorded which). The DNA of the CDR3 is TGCAGTGCCCGACAGGGGGCCTATGGCTACACCTTC. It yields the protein CSARQGAYGYTF.